Below are 32 T cell receptor beta chains sequenced from a single sample in a study of blood T cell repertoires in COVID-19. Data came from immunoSEQ multiplex PCR; TCRdb stores just in-frame clones and leaves some out. The table has some 93,000 clones, less than 90% seen once. Material: peripheral blood. The source is an elderly woman with acute or convalescent COVID-19.

In DNA, the CDR3 is TGTGCCAGCAGTGACACGGCCACAGGGGGTGGGACGCAGTATTTT. This encodes CASSDTATGGGTQYF. The chain combines TRBV6-4 with TRBJ2-3; 8 bases are a match to TRBD1. The CDR3 is 15 residues long. Losses at the gene ends were 2 bases for V and 9 bases for J; bases not matched to a gene: 10. In germline, CDR1 is MRHNA, CDR2 SNTAGT.

The chain is built from TRBV6-5 and TRBJ2-7, with TRBD1 identical over 8 bases. Germline values: CDR1 MNHEY, CDR2 SVGAGI. The CDR3 is 15 amino acids. V shed 2 bases, J shed 6 bases, and the junction held 9 bases outside the gene matches. The CDR3 DNA follows: TGTGCCAGCAGTTACCCGAGGACAGGGATCATCGAGCAGTACTTC. Translation gives CASSYPRTGIIEQYF.

The CDR3 spells CASSGGRRYEQYF. CDR3 sequence (DNA): TGTGCCAGCAGTGGCGGGCGGCGATACGAGCAGTACTTC. V is TRBV2 and J is TRBJ2-7; possibly TRBD2 for D (5 bases). The V end was cut by 4 bases, the J end by 4 bases, with 11 bases between. Germline CDR1 and CDR2: SNHLY and FYNNEI. The CDR3 totals 13 residues.

The J gene is TRBJ2-1, the V gene TRBV11-3; the D gene is possibly TRBD1 (5 bases). There are 15 residues in the CDR3. V dropped 2 bases and J dropped 0 bases, with 8 bases sitting between them. Germline V gene sequence: CDR1 SGHNT, CDR2 YENEEA. The CDR3 loop is CASSLSQGSYNEQFF. CDR3 nucleotide sequence: TGTGCCAGCAGCTTATCCCAGGGCTCCTACAATGAGCAGTTCTTC.

The chain employs TRBV6-5 and TRBJ1-1; TRBD1 matches 7 bases. The CDR3 has 14 residues. J lost 2 bases, V lost 7 bases, and 7 bases had no gene match. CDR1 MNHEY and CDR2 SVGAGI come from the germline V gene. For the CDR3, the DNA is TGTGCCAGCACTCGCCGGGACAGCAACACTGAAGCTTTCTTT. This sequence encodes CASTRRDSNTEAFF.

The V gene is TRBV9, the J gene TRBJ1-2, with 7 bases matching TRBD1. V lost 0 bases, J lost 3 bases, and 5 bases stayed unmatched. The CDR3 length is 15 residues. The germline gives CDR1 SGDLS, CDR2 YYNGEE. CDR3: CASSVAAGGYYGYTF. In DNA form, the CDR3 reads TGTGCCAGCAGCGTAGCTGCAGGGGGATACTATGGCTACACCTTC. Full variable domain (rest looked up from reference TRBV9 and TRBJ1-2): DSGVTQTPKHLITATGQRVTLRCSPRSGDLSVYWYQQSLDQGLQFLIQYYNGEERAKGNILERFSAQQFPDLHSELNLSSLELGDSALYFCASSVAAGGYYGYTFGSGTRLTVV.

This clone was detected once. The genes are TRBV4-2 and TRBJ2-2; TRBD2 matches at 9 bases. CDR1 is LGHNA, CDR2 YNFKEQ, per germline. J gave up 7 bases and V 0 bases, and 9 bases lay outside the gene matches. The CDR3 has 17 residues. The CDR3 DNA reads TGTGCCAGCAGCCAAGATCCGCTAGCGGGGTACTACGGGGAGCTGTTTTTT. It specifies CASSQDPLAGYYGELFF.

This sequence joins TRBV5-1 and TRBJ2-5, with 11 bases fitting TRBD2. The CDR3 has 15 amino acids. After removal of 0 bases from V and 4 bases from J, the junction contained 2 bases not matched to a gene. Germline-derived CDR1 and CDR2 are SGHRS and YFSETQ. CDR3 bases: TGCGCCAGCAGCTTGGGGCTAGCGGGGGGAGAGACCCAGTACTTC. This sequence encodes CASSLGLAGGETQYF.

The V gene is TRBV27, the J gene TRBJ2-1, with 9 bases matching TRBD2. V shed 5 bases, J shed 6 bases, and the junction held 5 bases outside the gene matches. Germline values: CDR1 MNHEY, CDR2 SMNVEV (reference sequence). The CDR3 length is 14 residues. The CDR3 DNA follows: TGTGCCAGCAGTCGCGGGGGGGCGGGCAATGAGCAGTTCTTC. Protein: CASSRGGAGNEQFF.

The rearrangement joins TRBV29-1 to TRBJ1-2; 9 positions agree with TRBD1. CDR1 and CDR2 (germline): SQVTM, ANQGSEA. This CDR3 has 16 amino acids. V dropped 3 bases and J dropped 4; count of bases not matched to a gene: 12. The CDR3 bases are TGCAGCGTTGACCGAGAAACAGGGGGCAGCGGCTATGGCTACACCTTC. Translation gives CSVDRETGGSGYGYTF.

J is TRBJ1-2 and V is TRBV2; tentative D call: TRBD1 (5 bases). Trimming stripped 3 bases from V and 1 base from J, with 15 bases between. From germline, CDR1 is SNHLY and CDR2 FYNNEI. The CDR3 is 16 residues long. The CDR3 nucleotides are TGTGCCAGCAGTGAGCCGACAGCGAGGATTAACTATGGCTACACCTTC. It translates to CASSEPTARINYGYTF.

The genes are TRBV28 and TRBJ1-1; D is perhaps TRBD1 (5 bases). The germline V gene has CDR1 MDHEN and CDR2 SYDVKM. The V end lost 7 bases, the J end lost 4 bases, and 19 bases lay between the germline ends. The CDR3 is 15 amino acids. The CDR3 sequence is CASILSRSGGTEAFF. The CDR3 bases are TGTGCCAGCATCCTTAGTAGGTCGGGGGGCACTGAAGCTTTCTTT.

The chain joins TRBV27 to TRBJ1-1; perhaps TRBD1 as D (6 bases). Per the germline V gene, CDR1 is MNHEY and CDR2 is SMNVEV (reference sequence). This CDR3 contains 15 residues. V was clipped by 3 bases and J by 2 bases, with 13 bases between them. The CDR3 bases are TGTGCCAGCAGTTTCACAGGGTTGGGAAACACTGAAGCTTTCTTT. This codes for CASSFTGLGNTEAFF.

The chain recombines TRBV10-3 with TRBJ2-7; 7 bases are shared with TRBD1. This CDR3 contains 12 residues. The V gene's germline CDR1 is ENHRY and CDR2 SYGVKD. J lost 2 bases, V lost 11 bases, and 6 bases had no gene match. The CDR3: CAAGDSTYEQYF. The CDR3 nucleotides are TGTGCCGCAGGGGACAGTACCTACGAGCAGTACTTC.

About this clone itself: At one end, the junction sequence differs from germline, possibly due to a read error. The chain joins TRBV5-1 to TRBJ1-1; 8 nucleotides agree with TRBD1. CDR1 is SGHRS and CDR2 is YFSETQ in the germline V gene. CDR3 length: 14 amino acids. CDR3 in amino acids: CASSRTGGNAEAFF. The CDR3, as DNA: TGCGCCAGCAGCCGAACAGGGGGGAACGCTGAAGCTTTCTTT.

The chain joins TRBV18 to TRBJ1-5, with D tentatively TRBD1 (6 bases). V gave up 5 bases and J gave up 3 bases, with 8 bases separating them. Germline CDR1 reads KGHSH; CDR2 reads LQKENI. CDR3 length: 13 amino acids. CDR3 in amino acids: CASSGQSNQPQHF. For the CDR3, the DNA is TGTGCCAGCTCAGGACAGTCCAATCAGCCCCAGCATTTT.

The rearrangement uses TRBV6-5 and TRBJ2-7, with D perhaps matching TRBD1 (6 bases). This CDR3 comprises 12 residues. V dropped 8 bases and J dropped 2 bases, with 10 bases sitting between them. Germline V gene lookup returns CDR1 MNHEY and CDR2 SVGAGI. Here the CDR3 DNA reads TGTGCCAGCCCGGACAGTACCTACGAGCAGTACTTC. Translated, it gives CASPDSTYEQYF.

The sample holds one count of this clone. This sequence joins TRBV7-9 and TRBJ1-1; TRBD1 agrees at 10 bases. Trimming at V came to 5 bases and at J to 0 bases, leaving 6 bases not matched to a gene. Per germline, CDR1 SEHNR and CDR2 FQNEAQ (reference sequence). The CDR3 has 16 residues. CDR3 nucleotide sequence: TGTGCCAGCAGCCCGGGACAGGGGCGCCTGAACACTGAAGCTTTCTTT. Translating it yields CASSPGQGRLNTEAFF.

V gene TRBV7-6 combines with J gene TRBJ1-1, with a possible D match to TRBD1 (6 bases). Germline V CDR1 and CDR2: SGHVS, FNYEAQ. The CDR3 totals 15 residues. V lost 5 bases, J lost 5 bases, and 18 bases lay in between. The CDR3 sequence: CASSRTGLRPTEAFF. CDR3 bases: TGTGCCAGCAGCCGAACAGGGTTACGCCCTACTGAAGCTTTCTTT.

This chain joins TRBV5-1 and TRBJ2-1; weak D call: TRBD1 (5 bases). Trimming removed 4 bases from V and 4 bases from J, with 12 bases in between. The CDR3 runs 14 residues. Germline V lookup: CDR1 SGHRS, CDR2 YFSETQ. CDR3: CASSPRTGYNEQFF. CDR3 DNA: TGCGCCAGCAGCCCCCGAACAGGATACAATGAGCAGTTCTTC.

This chain connects TRBV11-1 to TRBJ1-2, with D uncertain. V lost 6 bases and J 0 bases, leaving 14 bases between the germline ends. CDR3 length equals 15 residues. Germline V CDR1 and CDR2: SGHAT, FQDESV (reference sequence). The CDR3 DNA is TGTGCCAGCAGTGAGAGGAGAACCTCTAACTATGGCTACACCTTC. It yields the protein CASSERRTSNYGYTF.

The V and J genes are TRBV6-5 and TRBJ2-2, with D possibly matching TRBD2 (7 bases). The CDR3 loop spans 16 amino acids. CDR1 MNHEY and CDR2 SVGAGI come from the germline V gene. V was clipped by 0 bases and J by 5 bases, with 13 bases between them. CDR3 coding DNA: TGTGCCAGCAGTTACTCTGGGGGGGCTGGGACCGGGGAGCTGTTTTTT. Its translation is CASSYSGGAGTGELFF.

In this sample, this clone turned up a few times. The J gene is TRBJ2-7, the V gene TRBV10-3, with a possible D match to TRBD2 (5 bases). The length of the CDR3 is 13 residues. V lost 10 bases, J lost 1 base, and 14 bases lay in between. Germline-derived CDR1 and CDR2 are ENHRY and SYGVKD. DNA for the CDR3: TGTGCCACGCGCGGGCCAAGTTCCTACGAGCAGTACTTC. Its translation: CATRGPSSYEQYF.

The chain combines TRBV7-3 with TRBJ1-1; 9 bases are shared with TRBD1. Germline-derived CDR1 and CDR2 are SGHTA and FQGTGA. The CDR3 extends over 13 amino acids. The V and J ends lost 5 bases and 6 bases, in that order; junction bases with no gene match: 4. The CDR3 here is CASSRDRASEAFF. In DNA, the CDR3 is TGTGCCAGCAGCCGGGACAGGGCGTCTGAAGCTTTCTTT.

This clone was seen a few times. The chain uses TRBV7-3 and TRBJ2-3; D not resolved. The germline gives CDR1 SGHTA, CDR2 FQGTGA. This CDR3 is built from 15 residues. V was pared by 2 bases and J by 0 bases, with 9 bases between. The CDR3 DNA sequence: TGTGCCAGCAGCTTAGGGCAGGCTAGCACAGATACGCAGTATTTT. It encodes CASSLGQASTDTQYF.

A remark on this clone: Its ends do not fully match the called genes, so a read error is possible. V gene TRBV5-4 combines with J gene TRBJ2-4; possibly TRBD1 for D (5 bases). Per the germline V gene, CDR1 is SGHNT and CDR2 is YYREEE (reference sequence). This CDR3 spans 18 amino acids. As DNA, the CDR3 is TGTGCCAGCAGCTTGGTGGTTAAGTCAGGGAAGGCCAAAAACATTCAGTACTTT. It yields the protein CASSLVVKSGKAKNIQYF.

This clone appeared a single time. This chain links TRBV3-1 (or the pseudogene TRBV3-2) with TRBJ1-1; TRBD1 matches 9 bases. The CDR3 has 14 amino acids. The junction had 1 base not matched to a gene; V was cut back by 4 bases and J by 1 base. Germline CDR1 reads LGHDT; CDR2 reads YNNKEL (reference sequence). For the CDR3, the DNA is TGTGCCAGCAGCCGACAGGGGGGGAACACTGAAGCTTTCTTT. Encoded protein: CASSRQGGNTEAFF.

The rearrangement uses TRBV2 and TRBJ2-1, with 11 bases fitting TRBD2. J lost 7 bases, V lost 6 bases, and 8 bases had no gene match. Germline CDR1 and CDR2: SNHLY and FYNNEI. The CDR3 is 15 amino acids. The CDR3 loop reads CASRELAGGGNEQFF. The CDR3, as DNA: TGTGCCAGCAGGGAGCTAGCGGGGGGCGGGAATGAGCAGTTCTTC.

Only a few counts were recorded for this clone. V and J are TRBV6-5 and TRBJ1-6, with TRBD1 matching 7 bases. V dropped 6 bases and J dropped 9; count of bases not matched to a gene: 8. CDR1 is MNHEY, CDR2 SVGAGI, per germline. The CDR3 runs 14 residues. This chain's CDR3 is CASSRQGSSSPLHF. CDR3 nucleotides: TGTGCCAGCAGCAGACAGGGCAGCAGTTCACCCCTCCACTTT.

V usage is TRBV7-2 and J usage is TRBJ1-6; 9 bases are a match to TRBD1. V trimming: 4 bases; J trimming: 6 bases; junction bases outside the gene matches: 10. CDR1 SGHTA and CDR2 FQGNSA come from the germline V gene. CDR3 length: 17 residues. CDR3 sequence: CASSWWTGANFNSPLHF. DNA for the CDR3: TGTGCCAGCAGCTGGTGGACAGGGGCAAATTTTAATTCACCCCTCCACTTT.

The gene calls are TRBV2 and TRBJ1-1, with a tentative D call TRBD1 (6 bases). V shed 4 bases and J shed 1 base, with 10 bases lying between them. The CDR3 extends over 14 amino acids. Germline lookup yields CDR1 SNHLY and CDR2 FYNNEI. CDR3 loop: CASSVGGENTEAFF. The CDR3 nucleotides read TGTGCCAGCAGTGTAGGGGGGGAGAACACTGAAGCTTTCTTT. The whole variable domain, filled in from reference TRBV2 and TRBJ1-1, reads EPEVTQTPSHQVTQMGQEVILRCVPISNHLYFYWYRQILGQKVEFLVSFYNNEISEKSEIFDDQFSVERPDGSNFTLKIRSTKLEDSAMYFCASSVGGENTEAFFGQGTRLTVV.

V gene TRBV5-4 combines with J gene TRBJ2-4, with TRBD1 matching over 10 bases. Per the germline V gene, CDR1 is SGHNT and CDR2 is YYREEE (reference sequence). CDR3 length: 17 residues. With 0 bases clipped from V and 2 bases from J, the junction kept 5 bases outside the gene matches. This chain's CDR3 is CASSLATGQGTKNIQYF. The DNA for the CDR3 is TGTGCCAGCAGCTTGGCCACGGGACAGGGGACCAAAAACATTCAGTACTTC.